The 27 T cell receptor beta chains below come from one sample, sequenced in a study of Graves' ophthalmopathy and Graves' hyperthyroidism. The authors amplified TCR beta CDR3 regions from RNA transcripts. Second-round multiplex PCR came after first-round RT-PCR with HTBI primers. Each CDR3 protein gets one entry after TCRdb re-called the multiplex PCR reads with MiXCR. Among 450,000 to 600,000 distinct CDR3 sequences, about 40% were seen once, and the ten largest hold around 4%. What was sequenced was peripheral blood or thyroid tissue (not recorded which). Receptors originate from an adult man with Graves' hyperthyroidism.

Many counts were recorded for this clonotype. CDR3 sequence reads: CASNKANNSPLHF. CDR3 nucleotides: TGTGCCAGCAACAAGGCCAATAATTCACCCCTCCACTTT. The rearrangement joins TRBV27 to TRBJ1-6; D remains unclear. Germline V gene lookup returns CDR1 MNHEY and CDR2 SMNVEV (reference sequence). There are 13 residues in the CDR3. Deletions cut 7 bases from V and 5 bases from J, with 9 bases between.

This clonotype was seen only once. The gene calls are TRBV2 and TRBJ2-5; D possibly corresponds to TRBD2 (6 bases). V was pared by 6 bases and J by 5 bases, with 13 bases between. The germline gives CDR1 SNHLY, CDR2 FYNNEI. The CDR3 loop spans 13 amino acids. The CDR3 DNA sequence: TGTGCCAGCAGCCCCGCGGGGCTGGAGACCCAGTACTTC. This codes for CASSPAGLETQYF.

V is TRBV2 and J is TRBJ2-7; 10 nucleotides align to TRBD1. V lost 7 bases to trimming and J lost 6 bases; unmatched junction nucleotides: 6. CDR3 length: 13 residues. Germline CDR1 is SNHLY and CDR2 is FYNNEI. Written as DNA, the CDR3 is TGTGCCAGCACCCGGGACAGGGGTGGCGAGCAGTACTTC. As protein: CASTRDRGGEQYF.

This clonotype was found a few times. This sequence joins TRBV9 and TRBJ1-4, with D possibly being TRBD1 (5 bases). Trimming took 3 bases from V and 7 from J, leaving 13 bases between them. CDR3 length equals 14 residues. The germline V gene has CDR1 SGDLS and CDR2 YYNGEE. The CDR3: CASSGRDGGEKLFF. The CDR3 coding sequence is TGTGCCAGCAGCGGCCGGGACGGGGGTGAAAAACTGTTTTTT. The whole variable domain, remainder taken from reference TRBV9 and TRBJ1-4, is DSGVTQTPKHLITATGQRVTLRCSPRSGDLSVYWYQQSLDQGLQFLIQYYNGEERAKGNILERFSAQQFPDLHSELNLSSLELGDSALYFCASSGRDGGEKLFFGSGTQLSVL.

This clonotype was counted many times. The chain links TRBV7-6 to TRBJ2-2, with no clear D. The CDR3 consists of 15 residues. Trimming pared 1 base from V and 2 bases from J, leaving 8 bases between. Germline lookup yields CDR1 SGHVS and CDR2 FNYEAQ. This CDR3 is CASSLEQINTGELFF. The CDR3, as DNA: TGTGCCAGCAGCTTAGAACAGATTAACACCGGGGAGCTGTTTTTT.

The rearrangement uses TRBV7-6 and TRBJ2-5; the match to TRBD2 covers 11 bases. The germline V gene encodes CDR1 SGHVS and CDR2 FNYEAQ. V shed 4 bases and J 3 bases; nucleotides not matched to a gene: 4. The CDR3 length is 15 residues. CDR3: CASSSGLAAEETQYF. The CDR3 DNA follows: TGTGCCAGCAGCTCGGGACTAGCGGCAGAAGAGACCCAGTACTTC.

This clonotype was observed at least ten times. A read error is possible here, since a much larger clone lies one base away. V gene TRBV12-3 or TRBV12-4 combines with J gene TRBJ1-5; TRBD1 might be the D (5 bases). The V and J ends lost 5 bases and 6 bases respectively, with 14 bases between them. The CDR3 contains 14 residues. The CDR3 sequence is CASSARRQGQPQHF. The DNA for the CDR3 is TGTGCCAGCAGTGCCAGGAGGCAGGGTCAGCCCCAGCATTTT.

V is TRBV5-1 and J is TRBJ1-1; weak D call: TRBD1 (6 bases). With 5 bases removed from V and 4 bases from J, the gap between germline ends came to 18 bases. This CDR3 region has 15 residues. CDR1 SGHRS and CDR2 YFSETQ come from the germline V gene. CDR3 in amino acids: CASSARVDSLTEAFF. The CDR3, as DNA: TGCGCCAGCAGTGCTAGAGTGGACAGCCTCACTGAAGCTTTCTTT. Supplemented by reference TRBV5-1 and TRBJ1-1, the full variable domain reads KAGVTQTPRYLIKTRGQQVTLSCSPISGHRSVSWYQQTPGQGLQFLFEYFSETQRNKGNFPGRFSGRQFSNSRSEMNVSTLELGDSALYLCASSARVDSLTEAFFGQGTRLTVV.

In its sample, this clonotype was seen a few times. The chain joins TRBV3-1 to TRBJ1-5; D unresolved. The CDR3 covers 14 residues. V lost 1 base to trimming and J lost 6 bases, with 10 bases between them. Germline-derived CDR1 and CDR2 are LGHDT and YNNKEL (reference sequence). The CDR3 sequence: CASSQVLQPQPQHF. The CDR3 DNA is TGTGCCAGCAGCCAAGTTCTCCAGCCTCAGCCCCAGCATTTT.

This clonotype was seen at least ten times. V usage is TRBV2 and J usage is TRBJ2-2, with D possibly TRBD1 on 6 matching bases. V dropped 6 bases and J dropped 9 bases, with 11 bases sitting between them. Per the germline V gene, CDR1 is SNHLY and CDR2 is FYNNEI. The CDR3 is 12 amino acids. In nucleotides, the CDR3 is TGTGCCAGCAGGGGGGACAACCGGGAGCTGTTTTTT. It codes for CASRGDNRELFF.

This clonotype showed up just once. This chain connects TRBV12-3 or TRBV12-4 to TRBJ2-5; 15 nucleotides align to TRBD2. The ends lost 4 bases at V and 6 bases at J; junction bases unmatched: 6. CDR3 size: 16 residues. Here the CDR3 reads CASSSPGTSGRKTQYF. CDR3 coding DNA: TGTGCCAGCAGTTCCCCCGGGACTAGCGGGAGGAAGACCCAGTACTTC.

V and J are TRBV29-1 and TRBJ2-7, with 11 bases lining up with TRBD2. Germline V lookup: CDR1 SQVTM, CDR2 ANQGSEA. The CDR3 contains 15 residues. This CDR3 is CSARDLAGGPYEQYF. As DNA, the CDR3 is TGCAGTGCTAGAGATCTAGCGGGAGGCCCCTACGAGCAGTACTTC.

This clonotype was found many times. The chain links TRBV5-1 to TRBJ1-5; the D gene is possibly TRBD1 (5 bases). The V and J ends lost 4 bases and 4 bases respectively, with 15 bases between them. CDR1 is SGHRS and CDR2 is YFSETQ in the germline V gene. The CDR3 covers 15 residues. Here the CDR3 DNA reads TGCGCCAGCAGCCCGGGGGACGGAATAAATCAGCCCCAGCATTTT. It is translated as CASSPGDGINQPQHF.

This rearrangement joins TRBV20-1 to TRBJ2-3; 7 positions agree with TRBD2. Per germline, CDR1 DFQATT and CDR2 SNEGSKA (reference sequence). CDR3 size: 16 residues. The V gene end was trimmed by 6 bases and the J gene end by 2 bases; junction bases not matched to a gene: 14. CDR3 in amino acids: CSATGTTQPLTDTQYF. The CDR3 nucleotides read TGCAGTGCCACTGGGACTACGCAACCACTCACAGATACGCAGTATTTT.

This clonotype was seen repeatedly, ten times or more. The DNA of the CDR3 is TGTGCCAGTAGCCCTCTGGAAAGTGAAGGGAACGAGCAGTACTTC. Its protein is CASSPLESEGNEQYF. The V call is TRBV19, the J call TRBJ2-7; D gene ambiguous. V dropped 6 bases and J dropped 5 bases, with 20 bases sitting between them. This CDR3 has 15 amino acids. CDR1 LNHDA and CDR2 SQIVND come from the germline V gene (reference sequence).

The chain employs TRBV7-9 and TRBJ1-4, with D possibly matching TRBD1 (5 bases). The length of the CDR3 is 17 residues. The ends were cut back, 5 bases at V and 4 bases at J, with 20 bases in the middle. Looked up from germline, CDR1 is SEHNR and CDR2 is FQNEAQ (reference sequence). The CDR3 DNA is TGTGCCAGCAGCCCCGAATCGCCGGGACGGCTTAATGAAAAACTGTTTTTT. This encodes CASSPESPGRLNEKLFF.

This clonotype was counted at least ten times. The chain recombines TRBV19 with TRBJ1-2; 9 nucleotides line up with TRBD1. V dropped 6 bases and J dropped 5; count of bases not matched to a gene: 4. The CDR3 sequence is 13 residues long. Germline-derived CDR1 and CDR2 are LNHDA and SQIVND (reference sequence). CDR3 protein: CASRTTGGYGYTF. The CDR3 bases are TGTGCCAGTAGGACGACAGGGGGATATGGCTACACCTTC.

The chain combines TRBV10-1 with TRBJ1-5; D remains unclear. The CDR3 is 11 residues long. CDR1 is WNHNN and CDR2 is SYGVQD in the germline V gene (reference sequence). The V and J ends lost 6 bases and 6 bases respectively, with 6 bases between them. CDR3 residues: CASRVCQPQHF. The CDR3 DNA reads TGCGCCAGCAGGGTTTGTCAGCCCCAGCATTTT.

A remark on this clonotype: One junction end disagrees with the germline gene, perhaps due to a read error. J is TRBJ1-2 and V is TRBV15, with 7 bases that match TRBD1. The V gene's germline CDR1 is LNHNV and CDR2 YYDKDF (reference sequence). The CDR3 has 18 amino acids. CDR3 coding DNA: TGTGCCACCAGCAGAGCTTGGTCAGGGACAGACACTAACTATGGCTACATCTTC. Protein sequence: CATSRAWSGTDTNYGYIF.

As regards this clonotype: An end of the junction differs from the germline gene, which may be a read error. The chain couples TRBV2 to TRBJ2-5, with 11 bases matching TRBD2. Per germline, CDR1 SNHLY and CDR2 FYNNEI. The CDR3 spans 12 residues. The chain's CDR3 is CASSPLAGGGNF. CDR3 bases: TGTGCCAGCAGTCCTCTAGCGGGGGGCGGAAACTTC.

The chain combines TRBV24-1 with TRBJ2-1, with 10 nucleotides matching TRBD2. Germline lookup yields CDR1 KGHDR and CDR2 SFDVKD. The CDR3 loop spans 16 amino acids. The ends lost 4 bases at V and 5 bases at J; junction bases unmatched: 7. CDR3 nucleotides: TGTGCCACCAGTGACGCCACTAGCGGGACTAACAATGAGCAGTTCTTC. Translating gives CATSDATSGTNNEQFF.

This clonotype appeared many times. The J gene is TRBJ2-7, the V gene TRBV20-1, with TRBD2 matching over 10 bases. CDR1 is DFQATT and CDR2 is SNEGSKA in the germline V gene (reference sequence). Losses at the gene ends were 5 bases for V and 4 bases for J; bases not matched to a gene: 8. The CDR3 has 14 amino acids. In DNA form, the CDR3 reads TGCAGTGCTTCCAGCGGGAGGGCCCTATACGAGCAGTACTTC. It translates to CSASSGRALYEQYF.

The chain has TRBV11-2 and TRBJ2-2; TRBD1 agrees at 11 bases. The CDR3 is 18 residues long. CDR1 and CDR2 from the germline V gene are SGHAT and FQNNGV. The ends lost 5 bases at V and 6 bases at J; junction bases unmatched: 14. The CDR3 DNA reads as TGTGCCAGCAGCCCCCGGGGAATACGGACAGGGGGCTCCGGGGAGCTGTTTTTT. This translates into CASSPRGIRTGGSGELFF.

This clonotype was seen at least ten times. CDR3 bases: TGTGCCAGCAGTGGGACCCGTCTTCCTTTCACTGAAGCTTTCTTT. It yields the protein CASSGTRLPFTEAFF. J is TRBJ1-1 and V is TRBV25-1; D unresolved. The CDR3 spans 15 residues. The germline V and J ends were trimmed by 4 bases and 4 bases, with 16 bases remaining between them. The germline CDR1 and CDR2 sequences are MGHDK and SYGVNS. The complete variable domain, with remaining parts taken from reference TRBV25-1 and TRBJ1-1, reads EADIYQTPRYLVIGTGKKITLECSQTMGHDKMYWYQQDPGMELHLIHYSYGVNSTEKGDLSSESTVSRIRTEHFPLTLESARPSHTSQYLCASSGTRLPFTEAFFGQGTRLTVV.

With regard to this clonotype: This clone may be a read error of a much larger clone one base away. The chain is built from TRBV10-3 and TRBJ2-2, with 7 bases matching TRBD2. The CDR3 runs to 16 residues. J was trimmed by 0 bases and V by 6 bases; bases with no gene match: 7. Germline assignment: CDR1 ENHRY and CDR2 SYGVKD. The CDR3 reads CAIRPSGGANTGELFF. CDR3 bases: TGTGCCATCAGACCTAGCGGAGGCGCGAACACCGGGGAGCTGTTTTTT.

This clonotype was seen repeatedly, ten times or more. This sequence joins TRBV29-1 and TRBJ2-7; D might be TRBD1 or TRBD2, each matching 5 bases. The V gene lost 4 bases and the J gene lost 1 base, with 20 bases spanning the gap. The CDR3 loop spans 16 amino acids. CDR1 and CDR2 from the germline V gene are SQVTM and ANQGSEA. For the CDR3, the DNA is TGCAGCGTTGTACCCTCATCCGGGGCGAGTTCCTACGAGCAGTACTTC. Residues: CSVVPSSGASSYEQYF.

This clonotype was seen repeatedly, ten times or more. V is TRBV19 and J is TRBJ1-5, with 8 bases matching TRBD1. The CDR3 length is 13 residues. CDR1 is LNHDA and CDR2 is SQIVND in the germline V gene (reference sequence). With V trimmed by 7 bases and J by 7 bases, 6 bases remained unmatched. The CDR3 DNA reads as TGTGCCAGTACTGGACAGGGTGGCCAGCCCCAGCATTTT. Protein: CASTGQGGQPQHF.